This T cell receptor (beta chain) was observed in a study of naive CD8 T cells in extremely preterm neonates (TCRdb year 2017). The study in broad terms: The study compared TCRbeta CDR3 repertoires of sorted naive CD8+ T cells across four age groups: extremely preterm neonates, term neonates, young children and adults.

Points the paper makes about the study in general: Compared with the older groups, preterm CDR3s were shorter and closer to germline, carrying fewer N additions and showing less junctional trimming. Prospective longitudinal studies of preterm and term neonates were called for by the authors so that T cell development could be tracked within individuals. Preterm neonates shared more CDR3 nucleotide sequences (2.7%) than term neonates (around 0.4%), young children (0.03%) and adults (roughly 0.01%). Preterm neonates showed significantly lower iChao1 richness than every other age group (p < 0.05) along with an even clone distribution, indicating a less rich repertoire. Among the limitations the authors pointed out were a small sample size and productive template counts that varied across preterm samples.

V is pared back by 4 bases and J by 4 bases, with 13 bases lying between the germline termini. The CDR3, from cysteine to phenylalanine, totals 14 residues. Only the CDR3 DNA stays, 42 bases, in frame from base 1. Via the germline V gene, CDR1 is LGHNT and CDR2 FRNRAP. Concerning this clone itself: Its specific antigen is unknown. One base away there is no much larger clone; base qualities are not given.

TCRbeta CDR3 regions were amplified from genomic DNA by a two-step, bias-controlled multiplex PCR. The multiplex PCR included primers specific for each TRBV and TRBJ gene segment. TCRbeta repertoire data were generated with the immunoSEQ Assay. Per the original workflow: A relative-frequency ratio and a modified nearest-neighbor algorithm were applied to filter and cluster reads so that closely related sequences were merged. IMGT annotation was the basis for assigning V, D and J genes to CDR3 sequences. Template counts were normalized for PCR amplification bias and quantified against synthetic TCR CDR3 analog sequences. Only unique productive sequences, that is, in-frame CDR3 sequences lacking stop codons, were included in the analyses. The immunoSEQ Analyzer software was used to calculate iChao1 richness and clonality, with clonality defined as 1 minus Pielou's evenness. Statistical testing was performed in JMP, using Student's t-test or a non-parametric test depending on Shapiro-Wilk normality results. TCRdb limited this immuneACCESS table to in-frame rearrangements with V and J called. A share of clones is missing; checked studies link under half to unresolved V genes, and the rest is unexplained. V and J calls and clone size follow that table, whereas D and trimming were derived from the DNA. The sample data list 6,000 to 9,000 clones, and approximately 90% of these were observed just once. In total, the top ten clones hold around 0.5% of the sample.

The term cord blood was obtained from a few elective full-term cesarean deliveries at roughly 37-42 weeks of gestation that occurred without labor or rupture of membranes. The study left out pregnancies involving fetal demise, active maternal HSV infection or known maternal HIV infection. A FACSAria III cell sorter was used to sort live, Annexin V-negative naive CD8+ T cells (CD3+CD8+CD45RA+CCR7+). Per sample, between roughly 17,000 and 110,000 naive CD8+ T cells were obtained by sorting. Mixed venous-arterial cord blood was collected with preassembled standardized sampling kits. Cord blood was held at room temperature, and processing was completed within 4 hours of collection. Ficoll-Paque density gradient centrifugation was used to isolate mononuclear cells from diluted blood. Mononuclear cells were cryopreserved in around 10% DMSO with approximately 90% FBS and stored long term at -150°C before sorting. Thawed cells were stained with Annexin V and antibodies against CD3, CD8, CCR7 and CD45RA. Genomic DNA was extracted from snap-frozen sorted cell pellets with the DNeasy Blood and Tissue Kit.

This sequence uses TRBV12-5 and TRBJ1-1, with a weak D call of TRBD1 (6 bases match). The sequencing sample was made of naive CD8+ T cells from cord blood. This sequence was found in a newborn in good health. Here is the DNA: TGTGCTAGTGGTTCGGGACATAGGGGCACTGAAGCTTTCTTT. Translated, it reads CASGSGHRGTEAFF.